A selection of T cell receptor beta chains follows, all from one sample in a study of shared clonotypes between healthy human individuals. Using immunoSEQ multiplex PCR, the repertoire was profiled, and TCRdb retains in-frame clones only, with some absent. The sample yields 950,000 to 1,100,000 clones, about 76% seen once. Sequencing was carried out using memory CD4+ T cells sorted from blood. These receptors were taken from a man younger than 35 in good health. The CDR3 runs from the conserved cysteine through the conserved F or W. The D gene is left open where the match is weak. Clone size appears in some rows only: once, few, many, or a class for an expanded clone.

CDR3 DNA: TGTGCCATCAGTGAGTGGGGAGACTATGGCTACACCTTC
CDR3 protein: CAISEWGDYGYTF
V gene: TRBV10-3
CDR3 length: 13
clone size: -
J gene: TRBJ1-2
D gene: -

CDR3 DNA: TGTGCCATCAGTGAAGGGGGACAGAACACTGAAGCTTTCTTT
CDR3 protein: CAISEGGQNTEAFF
V gene: TRBV10-3
CDR3 length: 14
clone size: few
J gene: TRBJ1-1
D gene: -

CDR3 DNA: TGCGCCAGCTCCCCTGACACGGGGGCGGAGGAGACCCAGTACTTC
CDR3 protein: CASSPDTGAEETQYF
V gene: TRBV5-1
CDR3 length: 15
clone size: -
J gene: TRBJ2-5
D gene: -

CDR3 DNA: TGTGCCTGGAGTGTGGGGACAGGGGCCTACGAGCAGTACTTC
CDR3 protein: CAWSVGTGAYEQYF
V gene: TRBV30
CDR3 length: 14
clone size: -
J gene: TRBJ2-7
D gene: TRBD1

CDR3 DNA: TGCGCCAGCAGCCAGGGTAGCGGGAGGGCCGAGGGGGACATTCAGTACTTC
CDR3 protein: CASSQGSGRAEGDIQYF
V gene: TRBV4-3
CDR3 length: 17
clone size: few
J gene: TRBJ2-4
D gene: TRBD2

CDR3 DNA: TGCGCCAGCAGCCGGAGCGGAGTCCAATCCTACGAGCAGTACTTC
CDR3 protein: CASSRSGVQSYEQYF
V gene: TRBV4-3
CDR3 length: 15
clone size: -
J gene: TRBJ2-7
D gene: -

CDR3 DNA: TGTGCCAGCTCACCACCGACAGGGAGGGATTCACCCCTCCACTTT
CDR3 protein: CASSPPTGRDSPLHF
V gene: TRBV18
CDR3 length: 15
clone size: -
J gene: TRBJ1-6
D gene: TRBD1

CDR3 DNA: TGTGCCAGCAGTTATCCACCCCAGACTTTCTTT
CDR3 protein: CASSYPPQTFF
V gene: TRBV6-5
CDR3 length: 11
clone size: many
J gene: TRBJ1-1
D gene: -

CDR3 DNA: TGTGCCAGCAGTGGTACAGGGGCGAACACTGAAGCTTTCTTT
CDR3 protein: CASSGTGANTEAFF
V gene: TRBV9
CDR3 length: 14
clone size: once
J gene: TRBJ1-1
D gene: TRBD1

CDR3 DNA: TGTGCCAGCAGCTTGGCCGGAACCGCCAGCTACAATGAGCAGTTCTTC
CDR3 protein: CASSLAGTASYNEQFF
V gene: TRBV5-4
CDR3 length: 16
clone size: once
J gene: TRBJ2-1
D gene: -

CDR3 DNA: TGTGCCAGCAGCTACAGGGGCATGGGCCAGTTCTTC
CDR3 protein: CASSYRGMGQFF
V gene: TRBV11-3
CDR3 length: 12
clone size: once
J gene: TRBJ2-1
D gene: TRBD1

CDR3 DNA: TGTGCCAGCCTGTACGGGACAGGGCCAAGGGTGACCGGGGAGCTGTTTTTT
CDR3 protein: CASLYGTGPRVTGELFF
V gene: TRBV7-9
CDR3 length: 17
clone size: -
J gene: TRBJ2-2
D gene: TRBD1

CDR3 DNA: TGTGCCTGGAGTGTAGAAGGGGGCGCGACTGAAGCTTTCTTT
CDR3 protein: CAWSVEGGATEAFF
V gene: TRBV30
CDR3 length: 14
clone size: -
J gene: TRBJ1-1
D gene: TRBD1

CDR3 DNA: TGCGCCAGCAGCGCGATACAGGGAGATGGCTACACCTTC
CDR3 protein: CASSAIQGDGYTF
V gene: TRBV5-1
CDR3 length: 13
clone size: once
J gene: TRBJ1-2
D gene: -

CDR3 DNA: TGCGCCAGCAGCCAAGACGGGCGTGGGACTGAAGCTTTCTTT
CDR3 protein: CASSQDGRGTEAFF
V gene: TRBV4-1
CDR3 length: 14
clone size: -
J gene: TRBJ1-1
D gene: -

CDR3 DNA: TGTGCCAGCCGAACCGGCGATCAGCCCCAGCATTTT
CDR3 protein: CASRTGDQPQHF
V gene: TRBV6-5
CDR3 length: 12
clone size: -
J gene: TRBJ1-5
D gene: -

CDR3 DNA: TGTGCCAGCAGTTATCTGGCAAAGGCTGAAGCTTTCTTT
CDR3 protein: CASSYLAKAEAFF
V gene: TRBV6-5
CDR3 length: 13
clone size: once
J gene: TRBJ1-1
D gene: -

CDR3 DNA: TGTGCCAGCAATCCCGACAGGGGGAACAGTGAAGCTTTCTTT
CDR3 protein: CASNPDRGNSEAFF
V gene: TRBV2
CDR3 length: 14
clone size: -
J gene: TRBJ1-1
D gene: TRBD1

CDR3 DNA: TGCGCCAGCAGCTTGGCAGGCGGGGGTCCGGTCACCGGGGAGCTGTTTTTT
CDR3 protein: CASSLAGGGPVTGELFF
V gene: TRBV5-1
CDR3 length: 17
clone size: few
J gene: TRBJ2-2
D gene: TRBD2

CDR3 DNA: TGTGCCAGCAGTGGAACAGGGGGCTTGGCCGAGCAGTACTTC
CDR3 protein: CASSGTGGLAEQYF
V gene: TRBV25-1
CDR3 length: 14
clone size: -
J gene: TRBJ2-7
D gene: TRBD1

CDR3 DNA: TGTGCCAGCAGCTTAGGGGGACTAGCGGACCAAGAGACCCAGTACTTC
CDR3 protein: CASSLGGLADQETQYF
V gene: TRBV11-2
CDR3 length: 16
clone size: -
J gene: TRBJ2-5
D gene: TRBD2

CDR3 DNA: TGTGCCAGCAGCGCTGGACAGAGCTCCTACAATGAGCAGTTCTTC
CDR3 protein: CASSAGQSSYNEQFF
V gene: TRBV9
CDR3 length: 15
clone size: -
J gene: TRBJ2-1
D gene: -

CDR3 DNA: TGTGCCACCGAGGCGAACAGGGCCTACGAGCAGTACTTC
CDR3 protein: CATEANRAYEQYF
V gene: TRBV28
CDR3 length: 13
clone size: few
J gene: TRBJ2-7
D gene: -

CDR3 DNA: TGCGCCAGCAGCTTCGGGGGCGACTATGGCTACACCTTC
CDR3 protein: CASSFGGDYGYTF
V gene: TRBV5-1
CDR3 length: 13
clone size: -
J gene: TRBJ1-2
D gene: -

CDR3 DNA: TGTGCCAGCTCATCCGGACAGGGTAATCAGCCCCAGCATTTT
CDR3 protein: CASSSGQGNQPQHF
V gene: TRBV18
CDR3 length: 14
clone size: -
J gene: TRBJ1-5
D gene: TRBD1

CDR3 DNA: TGCAGTGCCATCCATGGTTCCGAGCAGTTCTTC
CDR3 protein: CSAIHGSEQFF
V gene: TRBV20-1
CDR3 length: 11
clone size: -
J gene: TRBJ2-1
D gene: -

CDR3 DNA: TGTGCCAGCAGCTTACGAGGGACAGAGGGGGGGGAGACCCAGTACTTC
CDR3 protein: CASSLRGTEGGETQYF
V gene: TRBV7-2
CDR3 length: 16
clone size: -
J gene: TRBJ2-5
D gene: -

CDR3 DNA: TGTGCCAGCAGTGGACAGGGCCACTCACCCCTCCACTTT
CDR3 protein: CASSGQGHSPLHF
V gene: TRBV2
CDR3 length: 13
clone size: -
J gene: TRBJ1-6
D gene: TRBD1

CDR3 DNA: TGCAGCGTTAGGGAGTTCAATGAGCAGTTCTTC
CDR3 protein: CSVREFNEQFF
V gene: TRBV29-1
CDR3 length: 11
clone size: -
J gene: TRBJ2-1
D gene: -

CDR3 DNA: TGCGCCAGCAGCCCACCGGGACAGGGTTACTACGAGCAGTACTTC
CDR3 protein: CASSPPGQGYYEQYF
V gene: TRBV4-1
CDR3 length: 15
clone size: -
J gene: TRBJ2-7
D gene: TRBD1

CDR3 DNA: TGTGCCAGCAGCTTCGGACTAGGGCGCACCGGGGAGCTGTTTTTT
CDR3 protein: CASSFGLGRTGELFF
V gene: TRBV11-2
CDR3 length: 15
clone size: -
J gene: TRBJ2-2
D gene: TRBD2

CDR3 DNA: TGCGCCAGCAGTCAATCGGCAGGCCTAGCCTACGAGCAGTACTTC
CDR3 protein: CASSQSAGLAYEQYF
V gene: TRBV23-1
CDR3 length: 15
clone size: -
J gene: TRBJ2-7
D gene: -

CDR3 DNA: TGCGCCAGCAGCCCAAGAAGCGGGGTCAACACCGGGGAGCTGTTTTTT
CDR3 protein: CASSPRSGVNTGELFF
V gene: TRBV5-1
CDR3 length: 16
clone size: -
J gene: TRBJ2-2
D gene: TRBD2

CDR3 DNA: TGTGCCACCACTGGCTCCTACGAGCAGTACTTC
CDR3 protein: CATTGSYEQYF
V gene: TRBV6-5
CDR3 length: 11
clone size: -
J gene: TRBJ2-7
D gene: -

CDR3 DNA: TGCGCCAGCAGCTACGGGGACTCCTACGAGCAGTACTTC
CDR3 protein: CASSYGDSYEQYF
V gene: TRBV5-1
CDR3 length: 13
clone size: -
J gene: TRBJ2-7
D gene: -

CDR3 DNA: TGTGCCAGCCACTCCGGGGGGAACTATGGCTACACCTTC
CDR3 protein: CASHSGGNYGYTF
V gene: TRBV2
CDR3 length: 13
clone size: -
J gene: TRBJ1-2
D gene: -

CDR3 DNA: TGCGCCAGCACTGGCGGCATCTCTGGGGCCAACGTCCTGACTTTC
CDR3 protein: CASTGGISGANVLTF
V gene: TRBV5-1
CDR3 length: 15
clone size: -
J gene: TRBJ2-6
D gene: -

CDR3 DNA: TGTGCCAGCAGCCGGCCCCAAGCAGGAGCTTTCTTT
CDR3 protein: CASSRPQAGAFF
V gene: TRBV7-9
CDR3 length: 12
clone size: -
J gene: TRBJ1-1
D gene: -

CDR3 DNA: TGTGCCAACATGCCGACAGCGGGGGTCACAGATACGCAGTATTTT
CDR3 protein: CANMPTAGVTDTQYF
V gene: TRBV30
CDR3 length: 15
clone size: -
J gene: TRBJ2-3
D gene: TRBD2

CDR3 DNA: TGTGCCAGCAGCTTAGCCCCGGGCGGGGGGAGCTCCTACAATGAGCAGTTCTTC
CDR3 protein: CASSLAPGGGSSYNEQFF
V gene: TRBV11-2
CDR3 length: 18
clone size: -
J gene: TRBJ2-1
D gene: TRBD2

CDR3 DNA: TGTGCCATCAGTTCGACAGGCCTGGCAGATACGCAGTATTTT
CDR3 protein: CAISSTGLADTQYF
V gene: TRBV10-3
CDR3 length: 14
clone size: -
J gene: TRBJ2-3
D gene: -

CDR3 DNA: TGCGCCAGCCTCGAAGGGGGACTTATTAACACCGGGGAGCTGTTTTTT
CDR3 protein: CASLEGGLINTGELFF
V gene: TRBV5-1
CDR3 length: 16
clone size: few
J gene: TRBJ2-2
D gene: -

CDR3 DNA: TGTGCCAGCTCGGTTGGCACCGGGGAGCTGTTTTTT
CDR3 protein: CASSVGTGELFF
V gene: TRBV11-2
CDR3 length: 12
clone size: -
J gene: TRBJ2-2
D gene: -

CDR3 DNA: TGTGCCAGCAGTTACTCGAGAGGGGGCGGGAACTATGGCTACACCTTC
CDR3 protein: CASSYSRGGGNYGYTF
V gene: TRBV6-5
CDR3 length: 16
clone size: -
J gene: TRBJ1-2
D gene: TRBD1

CDR3 DNA: TGTGCCAGCAGCCCACGCTTCCCCCTCCACTTT
CDR3 protein: CASSPRFPLHF
V gene: TRBV2
CDR3 length: 11
clone size: few
J gene: TRBJ1-6
D gene: -

CDR3 DNA: TGTGCCAGCAGCCGGATGGGGGTGACCTGGGAGCAGTACTTC
CDR3 protein: CASSRMGVTWEQYF
V gene: TRBV5-6
CDR3 length: 14
clone size: -
J gene: TRBJ2-7
D gene: -

CDR3 DNA: TGTGCCAGCAGCGAGTGGGATAGCACAGATACGCAGTATTTT
CDR3 protein: CASSEWDSTDTQYF
V gene: TRBV5-8
CDR3 length: 14
clone size: -
J gene: TRBJ2-3
D gene: -

CDR3 DNA: TGTGCCAGCATGGCGTTACGGAACACTGAAGCTTTCTTT
CDR3 protein: CASMALRNTEAFF
V gene: TRBV7-9
CDR3 length: 13
clone size: few
J gene: TRBJ1-1
D gene: -

CDR3 DNA: TGTGCCAGCAGCCAGGGCGGGGGGGCCGTAACCCAGTACTTC
CDR3 protein: CASSQGGGAVTQYF
V gene: TRBV7-9
CDR3 length: 14
clone size: -
J gene: TRBJ2-5
D gene: TRBD2

CDR3 DNA: TGTGCCACCAGCAGAGATCAGGGGGAGACCCAGTACTTC
CDR3 protein: CATSRDQGETQYF
V gene: TRBV15
CDR3 length: 13
clone size: -
J gene: TRBJ2-5
D gene: -

CDR3 DNA: TGTGCCAGCAGTTTGTACGGGACTGAGCAGTTCTTC
CDR3 protein: CASSLYGTEQFF
V gene: TRBV28
CDR3 length: 12
clone size: once
J gene: TRBJ2-1
D gene: -

CDR3 DNA: TGTGCCAGCAGTGAAGCGCCCCGGGGTGGGTTGCAGGGGCCCAAAGATACGCAGTATTTT
CDR3 protein: CASSEAPRGGLQGPKDTQYF
V gene: TRBV6-1
CDR3 length: 20
clone size: -
J gene: TRBJ2-3
D gene: -

CDR3 DNA: TGCAGCGTTGATCCCGCCCCTGGGGGCTACACCTTC
CDR3 protein: CSVDPAPGGYTF
V gene: TRBV29-1
CDR3 length: 12
clone size: -
J gene: TRBJ1-2
D gene: -

CDR3 DNA: TGCGCCAGCAGCCACGGTCAAGGGGTCGGCACTGAAGCTTTCTTT
CDR3 protein: CASSHGQGVGTEAFF
V gene: TRBV4-1
CDR3 length: 15
clone size: -
J gene: TRBJ1-1
D gene: -